The clone carrying this T cell receptor beta chain was counted once. The data belong to a study of OX40 agonist ivuxolimab in advanced cancers. The overall study: Patients were 82.7% male with ages roughly 20 to 85, mean about 54.

Using immunoSEQ multiplex PCR, the repertoire was profiled, and TCRdb retains in-frame clones only, with some absent. The data contain approximately 82,000 clones, approximately 85% of them seen just once; the ten biggest clones take up roughly 2.5%. Germline V gene lookup returns CDR1 SNHLY and CDR2 FYNNEI. There are 15 residues in the CDR3. The V segment lost 6 bases and the J segment 4 bases; nucleotides outside the gene matches: 8. The receptor was derived from an adult with an advanced solid tumor such as melanoma, head and neck, liver or kidney cancer. This sequence joins TRBV2 and TRBJ1-5; 8 positions match TRBD1. This material consisted of CD4+ or CD8+ T cells sorted from blood, taken in a trial of the OX40 agonist ivuxolimab. In DNA, the CDR3 is TGTGCCAGCAGCCCCGGACAGGGAGGGAATCAGCCCCAGCATTTT. Its translation: CASSPGQGGNQPQHF.